Included here is one T cell receptor beta chain sequence, with context. Its target is not known. The data derive from a study of cytomegalovirus exposure and HLA in healthy donors. General study points: In a later analysis, at a false discovery rate of 0.05, approximately 16,000 TCR beta sequences were associated with HLA alleles.

The CDR3 totals 13 residues. V was pared by 5 bases and J by 1 base, with 6 bases between. Germline V gene sequence: CDR1 SGHRS, CDR2 YFSETQ. PCR used 60 Vbeta primers and 13 Jbeta primers. TCRdb's table, derived via immunoSEQ multiplex PCR, lists solely in-frame clones and lacks some. The sample lists about 89,000 clones; about 85% were seen once. This receptor was taken from a man in his forties or fifties in good health and CMV-seropositive. Source material: PBMCs. The rearrangement joins TRBV5-1 to TRBJ2-2; TRBD1 is a possible D gene (5 bases). The CDR3 nucleotides are TGCGCCAGCAGTACAGGGAACACCGGGGAGCTGTTTTTT. It specifies CASSTGNTGELFF. Variable domain in full (rest from reference TRBV5-1 and TRBJ2-2): KAGVTQTPRYLIKTRGQQVTLSCSPISGHRSVSWYQQTPGQGLQFLFEYFSETQRNKGNFPGRFSGRQFSNSRSEMNVSTLELGDSALYLCASSTGNTGELFFGEGSRLTVL.